The clone carrying this T cell receptor (beta chain) was counted only a few times. Trimming pared 2 bases from V and 7 bases from J, leaving 20 bases between. The CDR3 runs to 16 residues. The germline gives CDR1 SGDLS, CDR2 YYNGEE. TCRdb re-called the RT-PCR reads with MiXCR, one entry per CDR3 protein. The repertoire consists of almost 700,000 distinct CDR3 sequences, with 14% occurring once and the leading ten covering 3% to 4.5%. The source is a female donor in good health, serving as a healthy control. Material for sequencing was memory CD4+ T cells from blood. The V and J genes are TRBV9 and TRBJ2-3; D is possibly TRBD2 (5 bases). The CDR3 region is CASSVGLLGGSYTQYF. Here the CDR3 DNA reads TGTGCCAGCAGCGTCGGGTTACTAGGCGGTTCGTATACGCAGTATTTT.